The 31 T cell receptor beta chains below come from one sample, sequenced in a study of blood T cell repertoires in COVID-19. Profiled with immunoSEQ multiplex PCR; TCRdb holds only in-frame clones, not every one. The sample records approximately 250,000 clones, around 88% being singletons. Sequencing used PBMCs or T cells enriched from blood (not recorded which). These receptors all stem from a middle-aged woman with acute COVID-19.

The rearrangement uses TRBV3-1 (or the pseudogene TRBV3-2) and TRBJ2-1; the match to TRBD1 covers 7 bases. J gave up 2 bases and V 4 bases, and 5 bases lay outside the gene matches. The CDR3 runs to 15 residues. Germline values: CDR1 LGHDT, CDR2 YNNKEL (reference sequence). The CDR3 DNA follows: TGTGCCAGCAGCCCGGGACAGCTAACCTACAATGAGCAGTTCTTC. It yields the protein CASSPGQLTYNEQFF.

The rearrangement uses TRBV5-1 and TRBJ1-3; tentatively, D is TRBD1 (5 bases). V dropped 3 bases and J dropped 3 bases, with 13 bases sitting between them. The germline gives CDR1 SGHRS, CDR2 YFSETQ. The CDR3 has 15 amino acids. The CDR3 nucleotides are TGCGCCAGCAGCTCTTACGACAGATATGGAAACACCATATATTTT. It codes for CASSSYDRYGNTIYF.

The chain carries TRBV15 and TRBJ2-7, with D maybe TRBD2 (5 bases). This CDR3 is 19 amino acids long. V lost 3 bases and J 0 bases, leaving 24 bases between the germline ends. The V gene's germline CDR1 is LNHNV and CDR2 YYDKDF (reference sequence). The CDR3 loop reads CATSRERAGDTPNSYEQYF. The DNA for the CDR3 is TGTGCCACCAGCAGGGAGAGAGCCGGGGATACACCGAACTCCTACGAGCAGTACTTC.

V and J are TRBV7-8 and TRBJ1-3, with a possible D match to TRBD1 (5 bases). The CDR3 runs to 15 residues. Trimming took off 4 bases at V and 0 bases at J, with 10 bases between the two ends. Looked up from germline, CDR1 is SGHVS and CDR2 is FQNEAQ. The DNA for the CDR3 is TGTGCCAGCAGCTGGGGGGTCACCTCTGGAAACACCATATATTTT. The encoded protein is CASSWGVTSGNTIYF.

The CDR3 DNA is TGTGCCTGGAGTCAAACTCGGTCCACTGAAGCTTTCTTT. It translates to CAWSQTRSTEAFF. The chain carries TRBV30 and TRBJ1-1; unclear D gene. CDR1 is GTSNPN, CDR2 SVGIG, per germline (reference sequence). The CDR3 runs to 13 residues. Trimming removed 2 bases from V and 4 bases from J, with 11 bases in between.

V gene TRBV29-1 combines with J gene TRBJ1-1; TRBD1 matches 7 bases. CDR3 length: 11 residues. Germline V lookup: CDR1 SQVTM, CDR2 ANQGSEA. With V trimmed by 7 bases and J by 7 bases, 6 bases remained unmatched. The CDR3 loop reads CSGEWDSEAFF. CDR3 DNA: TGCAGCGGGGAGTGGGACAGTGAAGCTTTCTTT.

The chain uses TRBV24-1 and TRBJ1-2; D not resolved. CDR1 and CDR2 from the germline V gene are KGHDR and SFDVKD. CDR3 length: 17 residues. V was pared by 5 bases and J by 2 bases, with 20 bases between. CDR3 nucleotide sequence: TGTGCCACCAGTGGTGAGGGAGGACGGGGATCAAACTATGGCTACACCTTC. Protein product: CATSGEGGRGSNYGYTF.

This rearrangement joins TRBV7-9 to TRBJ2-4; a possible D gene is TRBD1 (6 bases). V lost 1 base to trimming and J lost 16 bases, with 17 bases between them. CDR1 and CDR2 (germline): SEHNR, FQNEAQ (reference sequence). The CDR3 spans 13 residues. CDR3 bases: TGTGCCAGCAGCTTAGAGCCCAGGACAGACCGATACTTC. Residues: CASSLEPRTDRYF.

This rearrangement joins TRBV6-6 to TRBJ2-7; the D gene is possibly TRBD2 (5 bases). The CDR3 sequence is 13 residues long. Trimming removed 6 bases from V and 2 bases from J, with 11 bases in between. CDR1 and CDR2 from the germline V gene are MNHNY and SVGAGI (reference sequence). The CDR3 DNA follows: TGTGCCAGCAGGGCTAGCAGTACCTACGAGCAGTACTTC. Its protein is CASRASSTYEQYF.

The rearrangement links TRBV7-9 to TRBJ1-1; a weak D match, TRBD1 (5 bases). In germline, CDR1 is SEHNR, CDR2 FQNEAQ (reference sequence). The CDR3 loop spans 13 amino acids. Trimming cost V 5 bases and J 3 bases, with 10 bases left between them. The CDR3, as DNA: TGTGCCAGCAGCACTCAAGGGGACACTGAAGCTTTCTTT. It specifies CASSTQGDTEAFF.

This clone was observed once. The rearrangement uses TRBV28 and TRBJ1-4, with D hard to call. In germline, CDR1 is MDHEN, CDR2 SYDVKM. CDR3 length: 13 residues. V shed 5 bases and J shed 7 bases, with 11 bases lying between them. CDR3 nucleotides: TGTGCCAGCAGTACTAGGACGGCTGAAAAACTGTTTTTT. This codes for CASSTRTAEKLFF.

This chain joins TRBV5-6 and TRBJ1-1; maybe TRBD1 (5 bases). The germline gives CDR1 SGHDT, CDR2 YYEEEE. Trimming took off 1 base at V and 8 bases at J, with 15 bases between the two ends. There are 14 residues in the CDR3. CDR3 sequence: CASSLFPGGEEAFF. CDR3 sequence (DNA): TGTGCCAGCAGCTTGTTCCCGGGGGGTGAAGAAGCTTTCTTT.

V and J are TRBV5-1 and TRBJ1-1; tentative D call: TRBD1 (6 bases). There are 14 residues in the CDR3. V was pared by 2 bases and J by 1 base, with 9 bases between. Per germline, CDR1 SGHRS and CDR2 YFSETQ. CDR3 DNA sequence: TGCGCCAGCAGCTTCTCGGACAGGAACACTGAAGCTTTCTTT. Its translation: CASSFSDRNTEAFF.

The J gene is TRBJ2-2, the V gene TRBV6-6; D unresolved. V was shortened by 6 bases and J by 4 bases, with 12 bases between the two germline ends. Germline CDR1 MNHNY, CDR2 SVGAGI (reference sequence). The CDR3 extends over 14 amino acids. Written as DNA, the CDR3 is TGTGCCAGCAGGTTGTTATCGGTCACCGGGGAGCTGTTTTTT. This sequence encodes CASRLLSVTGELFF.

The chain employs TRBV18 and TRBJ1-5, with D maybe TRBD1 (6 bases). The CDR3 sequence is 14 residues long. Germline V lookup: CDR1 KGHSH, CDR2 LQKENI. V was pared by 5 bases and J by 4 bases, with 12 bases between. In DNA, the CDR3 is TGTGCCAGCTCATCCGTACAGGGTAATCAGCCCCAGCATTTT. Its translation is CASSSVQGNQPQHF.

V is TRBV28 and J is TRBJ2-7, with 8 bases aligning to TRBD2. The germline V gene encodes CDR1 MDHEN and CDR2 SYDVKM. V gave up 5 bases and J gave up 0 bases; unmatched junction bases: 9. The CDR3 extends over 16 amino acids. CDR3 loop: CASSRASAGGSYEQYF. The CDR3 nucleotides read TGTGCCAGCAGTCGTGCGTCGGCGGGAGGCTCCTACGAGCAGTACTTC.

This chain links TRBV3-1 (or the pseudogene TRBV3-2) with TRBJ1-2; D remains unclear. The V end lost 0 bases, the J end lost 0 bases, and 5 bases lay between the germline ends. Germline CDR1 LGHDT, CDR2 YNNKEL (reference sequence). This CDR3 is 14 amino acids long. CDR3 DNA sequence: TGTGCCAGCAGCCAAGATTATACTAACTATGGCTACACCTTC. Translated: CASSQDYTNYGYTF.

The chain employs TRBV10-3 and TRBJ1-4; 8 positions agree with TRBD1. Per germline, CDR1 ENHRY and CDR2 SYGVKD. V gave up 2 bases and J gave up 6 bases; unmatched junction bases: 2. This CDR3 is 14 amino acids long. CDR3 bases: TGTGCCATCAGTGAGGACAGGGGTTATGAAAAACTGTTTTTT. Translating it yields CAISEDRGYEKLFF.

The CDR3 protein is CASSLGQGQQQETQYF. The CDR3 DNA reads TGTGCCAGCAGCCTAGGACAGGGGCAACAACAAGAGACCCAGTACTTC. V usage is TRBV3-1 (or the pseudogene TRBV3-2) and J usage is TRBJ2-5; 9 bases align to TRBD1. V was clipped by 4 bases and J by 2 bases; unmatched bases: 8. This CDR3 spans 16 amino acids. CDR1 and CDR2 from the germline V gene are LGHDT and YNNKEL (reference sequence).

This rearrangement joins TRBV2 to TRBJ1-5, with 7 bases fitting TRBD1. Per the germline V gene, CDR1 is SNHLY and CDR2 is FYNNEI. J was trimmed by 4 bases and V by 7 bases; bases with no gene match: 7. The CDR3 runs 14 residues. The CDR3 here is CASTPTGTNQPQHF. The CDR3 DNA follows: TGTGCCAGCACCCCGACAGGGACTAATCAGCCCCAGCATTTT.

The chain couples TRBV11-2 to TRBJ1-6, with 8 bases that match TRBD1. V lost 5 bases to trimming and J lost 14 bases; unmatched junction nucleotides: 14. Germline CDR1 and CDR2: SGHAT and FQNNGV. The CDR3 totals 15 residues. DNA of the CDR3: TGTGCCAGCAGCCTCTCCCCGGGACAGGTGGAGACCCTCCACTTT. Translating gives CASSLSPGQVETLHF.

This rearrangement joins TRBV2 to TRBJ1-5; TRBD1 might be the D (5 bases). Germline V gene data show CDR1 as SNHLY and CDR2 as FYNNEI. The length of the CDR3 is 13 residues. The germline V and J ends were trimmed by 1 base and 6 bases, with 7 bases remaining between them. CDR3 sequence reads: CASSEVGGQPQHF. DNA of the CDR3: TGTGCCAGCAGTGAAGTCGGGGGTCAGCCCCAGCATTTT.

The chain uses TRBV5-1 and TRBJ1-1; D is unclear. CDR1 SGHRS and CDR2 YFSETQ come from the germline V gene. V dropped 0 bases and J dropped 1 base, with 13 bases sitting between them. The CDR3 covers 16 residues. The CDR3 DNA is TGCGCCAGCAGCTTGGCAAGAGGTGGCGAGAACACTGAAGCTTTCTTT. Translated: CASSLARGGENTEAFF.

The genes are TRBV29-1 and TRBJ1-2, with D perhaps TRBD1 (6 bases). The CDR3 runs to 12 residues. CDR1 and CDR2 (germline): SQVTM, ANQGSEA. Trimming took 3 bases from V and 7 from J, leaving 12 bases between them. CDR3 amino acids: CSVDLQGGGYTF. CDR3 bases: TGCAGCGTTGATCTACAGGGTGGTGGCTACACCTTC.

The rearrangement links TRBV27 to TRBJ1-2; 11 bases fit TRBD1. Germline V gene sequence: CDR1 MNHEY, CDR2 SMNVEV (reference sequence). The CDR3 runs 13 residues. The V segment lost 3 bases and the J segment 8 bases; nucleotides outside the gene matches: 2. Here the CDR3 reads CASSFRDRGGYTF. CDR3 DNA: TGTGCCAGCAGTTTCCGGGACAGGGGGGGCTACACCTTC.

V and J are TRBV7-3 and TRBJ2-1; D remains unclear. Trimming removed 3 bases from V and 0 bases from J, with 9 bases in between. The CDR3 length is 15 residues. The germline V gene has CDR1 SGHTA and CDR2 FQGTGA. The CDR3 region has the DNA TGTGCCAGCAGCTTTGGGCAGAGCTCCTACAATGAGCAGTTCTTC. This sequence encodes CASSFGQSSYNEQFF.

V is TRBV7-9 and J is TRBJ1-1; no reliable D call. Between the trimmed V and J ends, which lost 1 base and 3 bases, there was a span of 6 bases. Germline V gene lookup returns CDR1 SEHNR and CDR2 FQNEAQ (reference sequence). This CDR3 is 13 amino acids long. CDR3 DNA: TGTGCCAGCAGCTTAGAGCCCTACACTGAAGCTTTCTTT. This codes for CASSLEPYTEAFF.

CDR3 nucleotides: TGTGCCAGCACTAAAGACAGGGAACACTACGAGCAGTACTTC. It is translated as CASTKDREHYEQYF. The gene calls are TRBV2 and TRBJ2-7, with 7 bases identical to TRBD1. Germline CDR1 is SNHLY and CDR2 is FYNNEI. The CDR3 loop spans 14 amino acids. Trimming removed 7 bases from V and 3 bases from J; junction bases left unmatched: 9.

This rearrangement joins TRBV28 to TRBJ2-1; 11 nucleotides align to TRBD1. CDR1 is MDHEN and CDR2 is SYDVKM in the germline V gene. The trim removed 0 bases at V and 9 bases at J, leaving 4 bases unmatched. The length of the CDR3 is 15 residues. As DNA, the CDR3 is TGTGCCAGCAGTTTATGGGACAGGGGGCGCGTTGAGCAGTTCTTC. Amino acid sequence: CASSLWDRGRVEQFF.

This clone is a singleton in its sample. The chain employs TRBV18 and TRBJ1-2, with D uncertain. The CDR3 has 15 amino acids. CDR1 is KGHSH, CDR2 LQKENI, per germline. The V gene lost 4 bases and the J gene lost 1 base, with 13 bases spanning the gap. CDR3 amino acids: CASSLTIHDNYGYTF. The CDR3 DNA follows: TGTGCCAGCTCACTAACTATACACGATAACTATGGCTACACCTTC.

The CDR3 sequence: CASSVRQGYEQYF. Written as DNA, the CDR3 is TGTGCCAGCAGTGTGAGACAGGGTTACGAGCAGTACTTC. This chain connects TRBV25-1 to TRBJ2-7; 7 bases align to TRBD1. The germline V gene has CDR1 MGHDK and CDR2 SYGVNS. The ends lost 4 bases at V and 4 bases at J; junction bases unmatched: 4. The CDR3 is made up of 13 amino acids.